These 13 T cell receptor beta chains were all obtained from the same sample, sequenced in a study of coeliac disease. This table comes from immunoSEQ multiplex PCR, and its TCRdb copy is limited to in-frame clones, with some not included. The table records under 4,500 clones, 50% to 65% of them present only once. The sample was intraepithelial lymphocytes from the gut. The source of these receptors is a human donor with active celiac disease.

The chain uses TRBV15 and TRBJ2-7, with a possible D match to TRBD1 (6 bases). V was cut by 0 bases and J by 3 bases, with 15 bases left in between. The CDR3 has 16 amino acids. In germline, CDR1 is LNHNV, CDR2 YYDKDF (reference sequence). CDR3 DNA: TGTGCCACCAGCAGAGATGAGCCGAGGGGGAGCTACGAGCAGTACTTC. This gives the protein CATSRDEPRGSYEQYF.

The CDR3 DNA is TGTGCCACCACCCTTTCCAGGGCCGATCAGCCCCAGCATTTT. It yields the protein CATTLSRADQPQHF. V gene TRBV19 combines with J gene TRBJ1-5; D may be TRBD1 (5 bases). The CDR3 sequence is 14 residues long. The germline V gene has CDR1 LNHDA and CDR2 SQIVND (reference sequence). Between the trimmed V and J ends, which lost 10 bases and 5 bases, there was a span of 18 bases.

The chain employs TRBV6-5 and TRBJ2-7, with 7 bases fitting TRBD2. V shed 4 bases and J 2 bases; nucleotides not matched to a gene: 5. Germline V gene lookup returns CDR1 MNHEY and CDR2 SVGAGI. The CDR3 is 14 residues long. The CDR3 nucleotides read TGTGCCAGCAGTTGGGCTAGCGGAACCTACGAGCAGTACTTC. This codes for CASSWASGTYEQYF.

The table lists this clone with a few counts. V gene TRBV4-1 combines with J gene TRBJ1-2, with 9 bases fitting TRBD1. There are 15 residues in the CDR3. Per germline, CDR1 MGHRA and CDR2 YSYEKL. Germline trimming cut 1 base from V and 4 bases from J; bases unmatched to any gene: 4. CDR3 sequence reads: CASSQGGQGSYGYTF. CDR3 sequence (DNA): TGCGCCAGCAGCCAAGGGGGACAGGGAAGCTATGGCTACACCTTC.

Here the CDR3 reads CASSGTARNEQYF. CDR3 nucleotide sequence: TGTGCCAGTAGCGGGACAGCACGTAACGAGCAGTACTTC. The V gene is TRBV19, the J gene TRBJ2-7, with 7 bases that match TRBD1. The trim removed 6 bases at V and 5 bases at J, leaving 7 bases unmatched. CDR1 is LNHDA, CDR2 SQIVND, per germline (reference sequence). The CDR3 is 13 amino acids.

V is TRBV18 and J is TRBJ1-1; 11 nucleotides align to TRBD1. The CDR3 spans 16 residues. Germline CDR1 reads KGHSH; CDR2 reads LQKENI. J lost 5 bases, V lost 2 bases, and 7 bases had no gene match. The CDR3 bases are TGTGCCAGCTCACCAGGACAGGGGGCGAGACGAACTGAAGCTTTCTTT. Encoded protein: CASSPGQGARRTEAFF.

This rearrangement joins TRBV6-5 to TRBJ1-1, with D possibly matching TRBD1 (5 bases). Deletions cut 6 bases from V and 4 bases from J, with 18 bases between. This CDR3 contains 15 residues. Germline values: CDR1 MNHEY, CDR2 SVGAGI. CDR3 sequence: CASRPQPGGGTEAFF. DNA for the CDR3: TGTGCCAGCAGACCCCAGCCGGGCGGGGGCACTGAAGCTTTCTTT.

This clone was seen more than once but under ten times. CDR3 coding DNA: TGTGCCAGCAGCTCCGGACAGGGGCCAAAATACAATGAGCAGTTCTTC. This translates into CASSSGQGPKYNEQFF. The V and J genes are TRBV7-2 and TRBJ2-1; 9 bases align to TRBD1. Germline-derived CDR1 and CDR2 are SGHTA and FQGNSA. The CDR3 is 16 residues long. V lost 4 bases to trimming and J lost 4 bases; unmatched junction nucleotides: 8.

This clone was observed a single time. The chain has TRBV10-2 and TRBJ1-5; a possible D gene is TRBD1 (6 bases). This CDR3 comprises 16 residues. Trimming took 4 bases from V and 2 from J, leaving 15 bases between them. Germline CDR1 reads WSHSY; CDR2 reads SAAADI. In DNA, the CDR3 is TGCGCCAGCAGTGGTACGCAGGGGTACGGCAATCAGCCCCAGCATTTT. Protein: CASSGTQGYGNQPQHF.

This clone turned up a few times. For the CDR3, the DNA is TGTGCCAGCAGCGTAGTGGGGGCCGGCTACACCTTC. Amino acids: CASSVVGAGYTF. This sequence joins TRBV9 and TRBJ1-2; possible D gene TRBD1, 6 bases. The CDR3 contains 12 residues. Trimming shortened V by 0 bases and J by 8 bases, and 8 bases separated the two germline ends. Per the germline V gene, CDR1 is SGDLS and CDR2 is YYNGEE.

V usage is TRBV7-8 and J usage is TRBJ2-2; tentative D call: TRBD1 (6 bases). With 5 bases removed from V and 5 bases from J, the gap between germline ends came to 15 bases. This CDR3 has 15 residues. Germline lookup yields CDR1 SGHVS and CDR2 FQNEAQ. CDR3 bases: TGTGCCAGCAGCCCGCAGGGGCGTCGGACCGGGGAGCTGTTTTTT. Translated: CASSPQGRRTGELFF.

The chain has TRBV7-2 and TRBJ2-5, with TRBD2 matching 12 bases. The CDR3 contains 16 residues. Germline values: CDR1 SGHTA, CDR2 FQGNSA. The J segment lost 5 bases and the V segment lost 4 bases, leaving 8 bases of the junction unmatched. DNA for the CDR3: TGTGCCAGCAGCTCCGGACTAGCGGGACCCCAGGAGACCCAGTACTTC. This translates into CASSSGLAGPQETQYF. Combining the CDR3 with reference TRBV7-2 and TRBJ2-5 gives the whole variable domain GAGVSQSPSNKVTEKGKDVELRCDPISGHTALYWYRQSLGQGLEFLIYFQGNSAPDKSGLPSDRFSAERTGGSVSTLTIQRTQQEDSAVYLCASSSGLAGPQETQYFGPGTRLLVL.

The J gene is TRBJ2-1, the V gene TRBV11-2; no clear D gene. Germline V gene sequence: CDR1 SGHAT, CDR2 FQNNGV. The CDR3 contains 14 residues. V was cut by 1 base and J by 6 bases, with 10 bases left in between. DNA for the CDR3: TGTGCCAGCAGCTTAGTACGCCCAGTCAATGAGCAGTTCTTC. It translates to CASSLVRPVNEQFF.